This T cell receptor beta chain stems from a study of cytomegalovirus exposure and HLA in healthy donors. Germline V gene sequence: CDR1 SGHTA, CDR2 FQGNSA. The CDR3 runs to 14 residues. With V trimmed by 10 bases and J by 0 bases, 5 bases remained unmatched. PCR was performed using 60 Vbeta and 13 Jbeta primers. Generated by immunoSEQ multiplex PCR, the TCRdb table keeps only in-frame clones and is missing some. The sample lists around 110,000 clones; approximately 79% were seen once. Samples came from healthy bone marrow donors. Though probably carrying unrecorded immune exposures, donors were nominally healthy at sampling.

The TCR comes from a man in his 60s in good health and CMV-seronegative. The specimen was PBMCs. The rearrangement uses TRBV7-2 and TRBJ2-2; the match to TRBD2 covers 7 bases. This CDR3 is CAISSGPNTGELFF. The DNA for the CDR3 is TGTGCCATCTCTAGCGGACCGAACACCGGGGAGCTGTTTTTT.